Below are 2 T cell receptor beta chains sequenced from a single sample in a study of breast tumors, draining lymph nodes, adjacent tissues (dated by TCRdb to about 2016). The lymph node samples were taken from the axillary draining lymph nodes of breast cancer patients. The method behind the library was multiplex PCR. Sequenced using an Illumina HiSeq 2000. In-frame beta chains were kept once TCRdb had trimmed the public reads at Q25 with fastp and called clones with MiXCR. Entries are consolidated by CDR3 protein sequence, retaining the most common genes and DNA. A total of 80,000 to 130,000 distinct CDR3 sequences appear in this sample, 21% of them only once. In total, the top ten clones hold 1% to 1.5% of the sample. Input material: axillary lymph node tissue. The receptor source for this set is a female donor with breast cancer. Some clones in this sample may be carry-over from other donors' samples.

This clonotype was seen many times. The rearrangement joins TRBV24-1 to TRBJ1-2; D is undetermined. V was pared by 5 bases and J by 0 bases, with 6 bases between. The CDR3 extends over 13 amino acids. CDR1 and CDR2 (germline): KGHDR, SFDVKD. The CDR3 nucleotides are TGTGCCACCAGTGGTCCCGCTAACTATGGCTACACCTTC. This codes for CATSGPANYGYTF.

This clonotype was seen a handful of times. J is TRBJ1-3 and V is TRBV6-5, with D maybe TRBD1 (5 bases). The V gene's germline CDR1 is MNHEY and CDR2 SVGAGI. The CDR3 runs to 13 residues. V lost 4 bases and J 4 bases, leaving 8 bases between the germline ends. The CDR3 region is CASSSGYGNTIYF. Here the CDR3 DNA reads TGTGCCAGCAGTTCAGGGTACGGAAACACCATATATTTT.